This passage covers 13 T cell receptor beta chains from one sample sequenced in a study of T cells in Graves' hyperthyroidism and ophthalmopathy (dated by TCRdb to 2018 to 2020). The library was produced with multiplex PCR. Sequencing instrument: Illumina HiSeq 2000. Amplification of TCR beta CDR3 regions was carried out from RNA transcripts. For the first round of RT-PCR on the TCR CDR3, the HTBI primer set was used together with the Qiagen OneStep RT-PCR kit. TCRdb trimmed the raw reads at Q25, called clones with MiXCR and kept productive beta chains. Rows matching on CDR3 protein sequence are summarized as one entry with the most common DNA and genes. This sample gives approximately 720,000 distinct CDR3 sequences in total; approximately 19% of them show up just once. The biggest ten clones account for around 15% of the sample. Sequenced sample: blood. These receptors came from a woman aged 45-59 years with Graves' hyperthyroidism that later progressed to Graves' ophthalmopathy.

This clonotype was observed a handful of times. The chain combines TRBV7-9 with TRBJ2-5, with D possibly TRBD2 on 5 matching bases. The CDR3 is 16 residues long. From germline, CDR1 is SEHNR and CDR2 FQNEAQ (reference sequence). V lost 4 bases to trimming and J lost 5 bases, with 20 bases between them. The CDR3 reads CASSSPAVLPGETQYF. As DNA, the CDR3 is TGTGCCAGCAGCTCCCCGGCGGTACTCCCGGGGGAGACCCAGTACTTC. The full variable domain, in which reference TRBV7-9 and TRBJ2-5 provide the parts outside the CDR3, is DTGVSQNPRHKITKRGQNVTFRCDPISEHNRLYWYRQTLGQGPEFLTYFQNEAQLEKSRLLSDRFSAERPKGSFSTLEIQRTEQGDSAMYLCASSSPAVLPGETQYFGPGTRLLVL.

The rearrangement uses TRBV7-8 and TRBJ2-2, with 9 bases identical to TRBD1. The ends lost 4 bases at V and 4 bases at J; junction bases unmatched: 4. Germline V gives CDR1 SGHVS, CDR2 FQNEAQ. The CDR3 covers 15 residues. Here the CDR3 DNA reads TGTGCCAGCAGCTCGAACAGGGGGCTCACCGGGGAGCTGTTTTTT. Protein product: CASSSNRGLTGELFF.

V gene TRBV5-1 combines with J gene TRBJ2-1; 7 nucleotides agree with TRBD2. With 4 bases clipped from V and 0 bases from J, the junction kept 7 bases outside the gene matches. This CDR3 region has 16 residues. Germline V CDR1 and CDR2: SGHRS, YFSETQ. Written as DNA, the CDR3 is TGCGCCAGCAGCCCTCGGGAGGATAGCTCCTACAATGAGCAGTTCTTC. It codes for CASSPREDSSYNEQFF.

This clonotype was seen ten or more times. The chain has TRBV2 and TRBJ2-1; 12 positions agree with TRBD1. This CDR3 comprises 15 residues. The trim removed 5 bases at V and 10 bases at J, leaving 9 bases unmatched. CDR1 is SNHLY, CDR2 FYNNEI, per germline. CDR3 protein: CASSPPGQGAGEQFF. Written as DNA, the CDR3 is TGTGCCAGCAGTCCGCCGGGACAGGGGGCCGGGGAGCAGTTCTTC.

This clonotype was picked up many times. CDR3 sequence reads: CASSSLYMNTEAFF. CDR3 sequence (DNA): TGTGCCAGCAGCTCCTTATACATGAACACTGAAGCTTTCTTT. V is TRBV11-1 and J is TRBJ1-1; no clear D. The germline gives CDR1 SGHAT, CDR2 FQDESV (reference sequence). There are 14 residues in the CDR3. The ends were cut back, 4 bases at V and 0 bases at J, with 9 bases in the middle.

This clonotype occurred a few times. This rearrangement joins TRBV27 to TRBJ2-1, with 8 bases fitting TRBD2. Germline trimming cut 4 bases from V and 2 bases from J; bases unmatched to any gene: 10. CDR3 length equals 17 residues. The germline gives CDR1 MNHEY, CDR2 SMNVEV (reference sequence). The CDR3 reads CASSYRGGGNAYNEQFF. The CDR3 nucleotides read TGTGCCAGCAGTTATCGGGGGGGGGGGAACGCCTACAATGAGCAGTTCTTC.

V gene TRBV9 combines with J gene TRBJ2-1, with TRBD2 identical over 12 bases. The CDR3 loop spans 15 amino acids. V lost 10 bases and J lost 6; bases outside the gene matches: 11. Germline V lookup: CDR1 SGDLS, CDR2 YYNGEE. CDR3 in DNA: TGTGCCTGCATACTAGCGGGGGGCAAATGCAATGAGCAGTTCTTC. Residues: CACILAGGKCNEQFF.

This clonotype was counted ten times or more. As DNA, the CDR3 is TGTGCCACCAGCAGAGTGGTACAGTTGAACACTGAAGCTTTCTTT. Protein product: CATSRVVQLNTEAFF. This rearrangement joins TRBV15 to TRBJ1-1; D gene ambiguous. Deletions cut 1 base from V and 0 bases from J, with 9 bases between. CDR1 LNHNV and CDR2 YYDKDF come from the germline V gene (reference sequence). The CDR3 totals 15 residues.

Ten or more counts support this clonotype. The gene calls are TRBV20-1 and TRBJ2-7, with D unresolved. V dropped 4 bases and J dropped 0 bases, with 10 bases sitting between them. CDR3 length: 13 residues. Per the germline V gene, CDR1 is DFQATT and CDR2 is SNEGSKA (reference sequence). CDR3 nucleotide sequence: TGCAGTGCTAAGATCGGGTCCTCCTACGAGCAGTACTTC. As protein: CSAKIGSSYEQYF.

This clonotype was observed many times. The gene calls are TRBV7-3 and TRBJ2-7; perhaps TRBD1 as D (5 bases). Germline loops: CDR1 SGHTA, CDR2 FQGTGA. CDR3 length: 13 amino acids. Trimming cost V 4 bases and J 6 bases, with 13 bases left between them. The CDR3 is CASSSLTTGEQYF. The CDR3 DNA reads as TGTGCCAGCAGCTCCTTAACAACAGGCGAGCAGTACTTC. The variable domain in full, completed from reference TRBV7-3 and TRBJ2-7, reads GAGVSQTPSNKVTEKGKYVELRCDPISGHTALYWYRQSLGQGPEFLIYFQGTGAADDSGLPNDRFFAVRPEGSVSTLKIQRTERGDSAVYLCASSSLTTGEQYFGPGTRLTVT.

The chain couples TRBV19 to TRBJ1-4; 7 bases match TRBD1. CDR1 is LNHDA, CDR2 SQIVND, per germline (reference sequence). This CDR3 region has 17 residues. The V and J ends lost 3 bases and 0 bases, in that order; junction bases with no gene match: 7. The CDR3 is CASSIPGTAPTNEKLFF. The CDR3 DNA reads as TGTGCCAGTAGTATCCCCGGGACAGCTCCAACTAATGAAAAACTGTTTTTT. Full variable domain (missing parts from reference TRBV19 and TRBJ1-4): DGGITQSPKYLFRKEGQNVTLSCEQNLNHDAMYWYRQDPGQGLRLIYYSQIVNDFQKGDIAEGYSVSREKKESFPLTVTSAQKNPTAFYLCASSIPGTAPTNEKLFFGSGTQLSVL.

The rearrangement joins TRBV12-3 or TRBV12-4 to TRBJ2-3; D may correspond to TRBD1 or TRBD2 (5 bases each). CDR3 length equals 16 residues. Trimming took off 5 bases at V and 0 bases at J, with 15 bases between the two ends. This CDR3 reads CASSRLGRRSTDTQYF. CDR3 coding DNA: TGTGCCAGCAGTAGGCTGGGACGGAGAAGCACAGATACGCAGTATTTT.

This clonotype turned up a few times. The V gene is TRBV5-5, the J gene TRBJ2-2; 7 nucleotides agree with TRBD2. This CDR3 is built from 14 residues. Germline assignment: CDR1 SGHKS and CDR2 YYEKEE (reference sequence). Trimming at V came to 0 bases and at J to 6 bases, leaving 2 bases not matched to a gene. CDR3 sequence: CASSLASGAGELFF. The CDR3 DNA reads TGTGCCAGCAGCTTGGCGAGCGGGGCCGGGGAGCTGTTTTTT.